This T cell receptor (beta chain) comes out of a study of blood T cell repertoires in COVID-19. Study overall: The study drew acute and convalescent COVID-19 samples from the United States, Italy and Spain. T cells, B-cell-depleted T cells, or PBMCs supplied cDNA or gDNA.

In the source study's methods: Amplification with reference gene primers provided the estimates of nucleated cell counts. Assay used: immunoSEQ multiplex PCR; TCRdb lists only in-frame clones, some missing. The V and J calls and clone size are taken from that table; D and trimming were inferred from the DNA. The table has around 47,000 clones, about 90% seen once. The CDR3 extends over 13 amino acids. Germline loops: CDR1 LNHDA, CDR2 SQIVND (reference sequence). Between the trimmed V and J ends, which lost 5 bases and 4 bases, there was a span of 11 bases. This receptor was taken from a woman older than 75 in a cohort sampled during active or convalescent COVID-19. The chain links TRBV19 to TRBJ1-1; D gene uncertain. The sample was peripheral blood. DNA for the CDR3: TGTGCCAGTAGTTTGGGTACGGGCACTGAAGCTTTCTTT. Translation: CASSLGTGTEAFF.